The entry below gives a single T cell receptor beta chain sequence along with its context. The antigen is not known. V was cut by 1 base and J by 1 base, with 7 bases left in between. CDR1 MDHEN and CDR2 SYDVKM come from the germline V gene. The CDR3 runs to 14 residues. The data originate from a study of cytomegalovirus exposure and HLA in healthy donors. TCRdb's copy holds only in-frame clones and misses some; the assay was immunoSEQ multiplex PCR. In the table there are over 200,000 clones, about 90% of which are singletons. General study findings and limits: Subsequent analysis revealed that first-cohort TCR clusters tended to co-occur in the approximately 120 validation repertoires.

J is TRBJ1-1 and V is TRBV28; no firm D call. Specimen: PBMCs. The source of this sequence is a woman aged 18-29 years in good health and CMV-seronegative. CDR3 coding DNA: TGTGCCAGCAGTTTATCGACGGGGAACACTGAAGCTTTCTTT. It is translated as CASSLSTGNTEAFF.